This TCR beta chain derives from a study of blood T cell repertoires in COVID-19. On the study more broadly: Material from acute and convalescent COVID-19 was sourced from the United States, Italy and Spain. Nucleic acid was either cDNA or gDNA, and it came from T cells, B-cell-depleted T cells, or PBMCs.

Authors' methods: For nucleated cells, counts were estimated from reference gene primer amplification. Method: immunoSEQ multiplex PCR; TCRdb's copy keeps in-frame clones and lacks some. V and J calls and clone size are given by that table; D and trimming were obtained from the DNA. The sample carries some 140,000 clones, over 60% recorded once. Trimming shortened V by 6 bases and J by 2 bases, and 11 bases separated the two germline ends. The CDR3 covers 14 residues. Per germline, CDR1 LNHDA and CDR2 SQIVND (reference sequence). The rearrangement links TRBV19 to TRBJ1-5; a weak D match, TRBD1 (5 bases). The clonotype comes from a man older than 75 with acute or convalescent COVID-19. Sequenced input: peripheral blood. The CDR3 protein is CASSPLGGNQPQHF. The CDR3 DNA reads TGTGCCAGTAGCCCCCTAGGGGGCAATCAGCCCCAGCATTTT.